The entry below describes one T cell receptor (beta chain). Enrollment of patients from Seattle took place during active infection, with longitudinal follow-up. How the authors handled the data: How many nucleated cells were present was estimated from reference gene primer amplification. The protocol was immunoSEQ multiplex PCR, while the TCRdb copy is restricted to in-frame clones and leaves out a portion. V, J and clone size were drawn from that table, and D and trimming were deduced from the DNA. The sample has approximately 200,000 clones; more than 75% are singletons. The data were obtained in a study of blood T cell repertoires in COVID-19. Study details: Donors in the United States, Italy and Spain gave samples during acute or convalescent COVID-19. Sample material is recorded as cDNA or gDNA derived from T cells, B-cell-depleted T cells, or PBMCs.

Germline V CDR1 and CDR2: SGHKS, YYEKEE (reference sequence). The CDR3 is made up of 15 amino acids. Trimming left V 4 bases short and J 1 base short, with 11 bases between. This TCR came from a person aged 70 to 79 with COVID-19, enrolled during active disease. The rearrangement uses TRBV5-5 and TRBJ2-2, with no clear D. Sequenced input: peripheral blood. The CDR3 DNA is TGTGCCAGCAGCCCACGAGGCGGGAACACCGGGGAGCTGTTTTTT. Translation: CASSPRGGNTGELFF.